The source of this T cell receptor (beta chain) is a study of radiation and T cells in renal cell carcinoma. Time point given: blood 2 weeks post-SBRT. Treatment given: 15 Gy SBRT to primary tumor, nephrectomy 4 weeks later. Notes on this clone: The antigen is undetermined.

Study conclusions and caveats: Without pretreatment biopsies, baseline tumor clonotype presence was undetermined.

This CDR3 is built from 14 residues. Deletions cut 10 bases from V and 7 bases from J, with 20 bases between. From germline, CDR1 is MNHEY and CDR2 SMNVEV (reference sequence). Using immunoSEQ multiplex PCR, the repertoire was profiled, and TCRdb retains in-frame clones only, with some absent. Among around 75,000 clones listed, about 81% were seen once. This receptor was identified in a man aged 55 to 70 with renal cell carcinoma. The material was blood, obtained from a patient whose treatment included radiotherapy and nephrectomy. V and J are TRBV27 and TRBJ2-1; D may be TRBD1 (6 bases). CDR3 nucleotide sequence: TGTGCCACCAACCCGAAAGGGGGTTATAATGAGCAGTTCTTC. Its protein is CATNPKGGYNEQFF.